The 11 T cell receptor beta chains reported below all come from one sample, sequenced in a study of T cell responses to AZD1222 COVID-19 vaccine. TCRdb keeps only in-frame clones here, not all; method: immunoSEQ multiplex PCR. The data hold approximately 190,000 clones, with around 92% observed a single time. The sequences come from peripheral blood, collected on day 0 of AZD1222 vaccination. The source of these receptors is an adult in good health.

The rearrangement joins TRBV9 to TRBJ1-1; D is unresolved. The CDR3 contains 13 residues. Trimming pared 0 bases from V and 3 bases from J, leaving 6 bases between. Germline CDR1 is SGDLS and CDR2 is YYNGEE. CDR3 DNA sequence: TGTGCCAGCAGCGTAGAACCGTACACTGAAGCTTTCTTT. It specifies CASSVEPYTEAFF.

The chain couples TRBV5-1 to TRBJ2-7, with TRBD1 matching 7 bases. Per the germline V gene, CDR1 is SGHRS and CDR2 is YFSETQ. The V and J ends lost 1 base and 7 bases, in that order; junction bases with no gene match: 5. This CDR3 is built from 13 residues. The CDR3 DNA reads as TGCGCCAGCAGCTTGCGACAGGGCGGAGAGCAGTACTTC. Translation: CASSLRQGGEQYF. Based on the CDR3 plus reference TRBV5-1 and TRBJ2-7, the full variable domain is KAGVTQTPRYLIKTRGQQVTLSCSPISGHRSVSWYQQTPGQGLQFLFEYFSETQRNKGNFPGRFSGRQFSNSRSEMNVSTLELGDSALYLCASSLRQGGEQYFGPGTRLTVT.

The chain has TRBV6-5 and TRBJ2-3; 9 bases match TRBD1. The CDR3 contains 14 residues. The trim removed 5 bases at V and 5 bases at J, leaving 5 bases unmatched. Germline V CDR1 and CDR2: MNHEY, SVGAGI. The CDR3 DNA reads TGTGCCAGCAGTACGGGACAGGGAATAGATACGCAGTATTTT. This codes for CASSTGQGIDTQYF.

The chain combines TRBV19 with TRBJ1-2; D gene uncertain. This CDR3 region has 16 residues. Germline-derived CDR1 and CDR2 are LNHDA and SQIVND (reference sequence). V shed 2 bases and J shed 4 bases, with 17 bases lying between them. CDR3 coding DNA: TGTGCCAGTAGTATATCGGGCACCGCTAGGACCTATGGCTACACCTTC. Amino acid sequence: CASSISGTARTYGYTF. Using reference TRBV19 and TRBJ1-2 for the parts outside the CDR3, the full variable domain is DGGITQSPKYLFRKEGQNVTLSCEQNLNHDAMYWYRQDPGQGLRLIYYSQIVNDFQKGDIAEGYSVSREKKESFPLTVTSAQKNPTAFYLCASSISGTARTYGYTFGSGTRLTVV.

The gene calls are TRBV7-3 and TRBJ1-1, with D tentatively TRBD1 (6 bases). The length of the CDR3 is 14 residues. V was pared by 4 bases and J by 5 bases, with 14 bases between. CDR1 and CDR2 (germline): SGHTA, FQGTGA. The CDR3 sequence is CASSSGQPGTEAFF. The CDR3 DNA reads as TGTGCCAGCAGCTCAGGACAGCCGGGGACTGAAGCTTTCTTT.

This sequence joins TRBV5-1 and TRBJ2-2; no clear D. The CDR3 is 14 amino acids. CDR1 and CDR2 (germline): SGHRS, YFSETQ. V was cut by 0 bases and J by 0 bases, with 3 bases left in between. CDR3 residues: CASSLEANTGELFF. CDR3 DNA: TGCGCCAGCAGCTTGGAAGCGAACACCGGGGAGCTGTTTTTT.

V gene TRBV12-5 combines with J gene TRBJ1-2; D is perhaps TRBD1 (6 bases). Germline CDR1 and CDR2: LGHNT and FRNRAP. The CDR3 is 13 amino acids. V dropped 6 bases and J dropped 0 bases, with 8 bases sitting between them. The CDR3 sequence is CASGTGTNYGYTF. The CDR3 nucleotides are TGTGCTAGTGGGACAGGAACTAACTATGGCTACACCTTC.

This clone was found a few times. The rearrangement uses TRBV27 and TRBJ2-1; TRBD2 aligns across 8 bases. This CDR3 has 16 amino acids. Per germline, CDR1 MNHEY and CDR2 SMNVEV (reference sequence). The ends lost 7 bases at V and 5 bases at J; junction bases unmatched: 13. The CDR3 reads CASTPRGGPWDNEQFF. The CDR3 coding sequence is TGTGCCAGCACCCCCCGGGGGGGTCCCTGGGACAATGAGCAGTTCTTC.

Points on this clone: Other DNA sequences in the same sample also yield this CDR3. The V and J genes are TRBV29-1 and TRBJ2-3; 7 bases align to TRBD2. The J segment lost 4 bases and the V segment lost 4 bases, leaving 5 bases of the junction unmatched. Germline CDR1 is SQVTM and CDR2 is ANQGSEA. The CDR3 is 13 amino acids. CDR3 sequence (DNA): TGCAGCGTTGCCGGGGCGGGAGCAGATACGCAGTATTTT. This codes for CSVAGAGADTQYF.

On this clone itself: Other DNA sequences in the same sample also yield this CDR3. The J gene is TRBJ1-3, the V gene TRBV7-9, with D hard to call. V lost 0 bases, J lost 3 bases, and 0 bases lay in between. This CDR3 region has 12 residues. Germline CDR1 reads SEHNR; CDR2 reads FQNEAQ (reference sequence). This CDR3 reads CASSLAGNTIYF. CDR3 coding DNA: TGTGCCAGCAGCTTAGCTGGAAACACCATATATTTT.

The chain combines TRBV6-5 with TRBJ2-1; the D gene is possibly TRBD2 (6 bases). V lost 2 bases, J lost 7 bases, and 6 bases lay in between. The CDR3 is 12 amino acids. CDR1 is MNHEY, CDR2 SVGAGI, per germline. The CDR3 bases are TGTGCCAGCAGTTACGGGGGGAATGAGCAGTTCTTC. Protein sequence: CASSYGGNEQFF.